This record concerns one T cell receptor beta chain sequence. Its antigen remains unidentified. This entry is derived from a study of Ad26.COV2.S vaccination and SARS-CoV-2 variants. Profiling relied on immunoSEQ multiplex PCR, and the TCRdb table lists in-frame clones only, not all of them. The data hold approximately 90,000 clones, with roughly 84% observed a single time. General study points: Among vaccine recipients, spike-specific TCR breadth exceeded that of placebo recipients.

Sequences were derived from peripheral blood, sampled after recovery from COVID-19. The clonotype was recovered from a human donor who had recovered from COVID-19.

This chain's CDR3 is CATSKSRDRREQYF. The CDR3 DNA reads as TGTGCCACCAGCAAATCCCGGGACAGGAGAGAGCAGTACTTC. The rearrangement links TRBV15 to TRBJ2-7, with 8 positions matching TRBD1. Looked up from germline, CDR1 is LNHNV and CDR2 is YYDKDF (reference sequence). The CDR3 has 14 amino acids. V was pared by 4 bases and J by 7 bases, with 9 bases of the junction left unmatched.